The entry below describes one TCR beta chain. Antigen specificity is unknown. This specimen comes from a study of cytomegalovirus exposure and HLA in healthy donors. Germline values: CDR1 SGHRS, CDR2 YFSETQ. This CDR3 is 15 amino acids long. Trimming took off 0 bases at V and 0 bases at J, with 6 bases between the two ends. Whole-study results and caveats: The study flagged approximately 180 TCR beta chains as cytomegalovirus-associated.

Primers for the PCR totalled 60 Vbeta and 13 Jbeta. Authors' data handling: In a later analysis, of about 80 million unique beta chains, around 9.9 million appeared in at least two donors. Sequencing used immunoSEQ multiplex PCR; TCRdb keeps in-frame clones, though not all of them. V, J and clone size were drawn from that table, and D and trimming were deduced from the DNA. Of 150,000 to 200,000 clones listed, roughly 85% are singletons. Specimen: PBMCs. The chain employs TRBV5-1 and TRBJ1-4; D is ambiguous. The origin of this receptor is a man between 18 and 35 years old in good health and CMV-seropositive. CDR3 in DNA: TGCGCCAGCAGCTTGGGCGGAACAACTAATGAAAAACTGTTTTTT. This encodes CASSLGGTTNEKLFF.